Detailed here is one T cell receptor beta chain. Its target is not known. Sequencing was performed with immunoSEQ multiplex PCR; in TCRdb, only in-frame clones are kept and a portion is missing. The sample yields approximately 100,000 clones, around 90% seen once. This CDR3 region has 14 residues. The germline V gene encodes CDR1 MGHDK and CDR2 SYGVNS. V gave up 2 bases and J gave up 7 bases, with 14 bases separating them. This record belongs to a study of siplizumab effects on memory and regulatory T cells. General study findings and limits: Siplizumab, the agent tested, significantly reduced alloreactive sequences traceable to unstimulated CD4+ memory cells. Solely a minor proportion of alloreactive clones could be assigned to unstimulated subsets. Proliferating siplizumab-culture Treg suppressive function went unconfirmed. Naive T cells looked more diverse than memory cells, and they looked like major contributors to the alloresponse.

The chain links TRBV25-1 to TRBJ1-2; D is uncertain. Sequenced material: CD4+ T cells sorted from blood. The clonotype was recovered from a human donor in good health. Some clones in this sample may be carry-over from other donors' samples. The CDR3 coding sequence is TGTGCCAGCAGTGAAAGTGTATACACCCGTGGCTACACCTTC. Protein sequence: CASSESVYTRGYTF.